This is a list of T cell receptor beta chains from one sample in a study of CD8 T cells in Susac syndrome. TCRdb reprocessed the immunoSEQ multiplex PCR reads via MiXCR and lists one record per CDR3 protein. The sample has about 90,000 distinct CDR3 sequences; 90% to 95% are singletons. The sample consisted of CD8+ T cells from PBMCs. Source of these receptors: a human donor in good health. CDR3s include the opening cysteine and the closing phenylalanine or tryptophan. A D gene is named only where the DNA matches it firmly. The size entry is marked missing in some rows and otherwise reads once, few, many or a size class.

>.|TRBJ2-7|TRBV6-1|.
TGTGCCAGCAGGTTGGACACGTCCTACGAGCAGTACTTC
CASRLDTSYEQYF
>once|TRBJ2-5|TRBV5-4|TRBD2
TGTGCCAGCAGCTCGCTCACCGGGACTAGTCAAGAGACCCAGTACTTC
CASSSLTGTSQETQYF
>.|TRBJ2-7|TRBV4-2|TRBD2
TGTGCCAGCAGCCATAATCAGGGAGCGGGGGAATACGAGCAGTACTTC
CASSHNQGAGEYEQYF
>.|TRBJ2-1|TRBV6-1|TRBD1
TGTGCCAGCAGTCCCACCAAGGGACAGGGGTCCCCGAATGAGCAGTTCTTC
CASSPTKGQGSPNEQFF
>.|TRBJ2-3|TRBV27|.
TGTGCCAGCAGTTTACTCGGACTGGGAGGCACAGATACGCAGTATTTT
CASSLLGLGGTDTQYF
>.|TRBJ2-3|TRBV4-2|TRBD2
TGTGCCAGCAGCCCTCGACTAGCGGGGGACACAGATACGCAGTATTTT
CASSPRLAGDTDTQYF
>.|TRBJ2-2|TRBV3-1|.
TGTGCCAGCAGCCAAGATTTGGCCCGGGAGCTGTTTTTT
CASSQDLARELFF
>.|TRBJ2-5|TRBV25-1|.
TGTGCCAGCAGTCTGGGACCGGGAGAGACCCAGTACTTC
CASSLGPGETQYF
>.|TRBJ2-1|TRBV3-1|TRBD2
TGTGCCAGCAGCCAAGATCGGGGGGACTACCGCTACAATGAGCAGTTCTTC
CASSQDRGDYRYNEQFF
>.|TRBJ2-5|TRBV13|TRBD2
TGTGCCAGCAGCTCGCCCAGCGGGGGGGCCGAAGAGACCCAGTACTTC
CASSSPSGGAEETQYF
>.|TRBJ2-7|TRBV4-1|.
TGCGCCAGCAGCCAAGAGGCCTTATCCTACGAGCAGTACTTC
CASSQEALSYEQYF
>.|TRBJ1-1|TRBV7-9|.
TGTGCCAGCAGGGGGCCCGAGTTGAACACTGAAGCTTTCTTT
CASRGPELNTEAFF
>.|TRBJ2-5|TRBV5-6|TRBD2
TGTGCCAGCAGCTTTAGCGGGGGAGAGACCCAGTACTTC
CASSFSGGETQYF
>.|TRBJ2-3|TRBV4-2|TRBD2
TGTGCCAGCAGCCAAGTCGTTGGGGTAGGACTAGCGGGGGGCAGCACAGATACGCAGTATTTT
CASSQVVGVGLAGGSTDTQYF
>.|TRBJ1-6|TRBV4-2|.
TGTGCCAGCGGGAACGGACTTGGGTCACCCCTCCACTTT
CASGNGLGSPLHF
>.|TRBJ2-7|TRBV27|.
TGTGCCAGCAGTTTTGGAGGGGGCTACGAGCAGTACTTC
CASSFGGGYEQYF
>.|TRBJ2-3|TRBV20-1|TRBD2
TGCAGTGCTAGAGTCCTAGCGGGGTTCACAGATACGCAGTATTTT
CSARVLAGFTDTQYF
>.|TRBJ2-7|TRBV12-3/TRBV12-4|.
TGTGCCAGCAGAAATGACTCCTACGAGCAGTACTTC
CASRNDSYEQYF
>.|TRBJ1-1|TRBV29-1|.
TGCAGCGTTGGAGGGTCGGCAGGGCTGAACACTGAAGCTTTCTTT
CSVGGSAGLNTEAFF
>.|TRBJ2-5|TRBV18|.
TGTGCCAGCTCACCACCGGACAGTATCACCCAAGAGACCCAGTACTTC
CASSPPDSITQETQYF
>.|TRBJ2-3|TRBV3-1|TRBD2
TGTGCCAGCAGCCAAGATGGCGGGCGGGGGACAGATACGCAGTATTTT
CASSQDGGRGTDTQYF
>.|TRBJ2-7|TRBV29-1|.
TGCAGCGTTGAAGGCCGCACCTCCTACGAGCAGTACTTC
CSVEGRTSYEQYF
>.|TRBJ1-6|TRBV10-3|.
TGTGCCATCAGTGAAGGGCAGAATTCACCCCTCCACTTT
CAISEGQNSPLHF
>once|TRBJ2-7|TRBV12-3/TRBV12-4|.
TGTGCCAGCAGTCCGGCCTGGGGCGGTACCTACGAGCAGTACTTC
CASSPAWGGTYEQYF
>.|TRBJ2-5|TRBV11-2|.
TGTGCCAGCAGCTTAGCCCCAGGCTTGGAGACCCAGTACTTC
CASSLAPGLETQYF
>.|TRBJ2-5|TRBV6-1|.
TGTGCCAGCAGACTAGGCTCCTGGACGAGGGAGACCCAGTACTTC
CASRLGSWTRETQYF
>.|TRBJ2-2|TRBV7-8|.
TGTGCCAGCAGCTTAGGGGCTGGGGGAAACACCGGGGAGCTGTTTTTT
CASSLGAGGNTGELFF
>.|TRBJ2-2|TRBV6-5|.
TGTGCCAGCAGTTACGCGGGGATGGTCGGGGAGCTGTTTTTT
CASSYAGMVGELFF
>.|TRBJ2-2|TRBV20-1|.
TGCAGTGCTAGAGATGGTAGGGTTTCTGACACCGGGGAGCTGTTTTTT
CSARDGRVSDTGELFF
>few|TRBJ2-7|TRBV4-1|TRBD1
TGCGCCAGCAGCCACCAACCGGGACAGGCAAGGGACGAGCAGTACTTC
CASSHQPGQARDEQYF
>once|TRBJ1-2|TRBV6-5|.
TGTGCCAGCAGTTACTCCCCAGGGATTAACTATGGCTACACCTTC
CASSYSPGINYGYTF